These 10 T cell receptor beta chains were all obtained from the same sample, sequenced in a study of tumor-infiltrating lymphocytes in glioblastoma multiforme. Three nested ARM-PCR rounds with V-beta and C-beta primers built TCRB libraries. TCRdb passed the multiplex PCR reads through MiXCR, listing each CDR3 protein once. Of over 10,000 distinct CDR3 sequences in the sample, approximately 68% were seen once. Sequencing was performed on brain tumor tissue. Receptors originate from a male donor with glioblastoma.

Notes on this clonotype: With a much larger clone just one base away, this may be a read error. The chain uses TRBV11-2 and TRBJ1-5; D is ambiguous. The CDR3 runs to 13 residues. Germline V gives CDR1 SGHAT, CDR2 FQNNGV. The CDR3 DNA is TGTGCCAGCAGCATAGATCGTGGGAGGGCCCAGCATTTT. Its protein is CASSIDRGRAQHF.

The chain combines TRBV5-5 with TRBJ2-6; D gene uncertain. V was trimmed by 6 bases and J by 4 bases, leaving 20 bases between them. The CDR3 loop spans 17 amino acids. Germline loops: CDR1 SGHKS, CDR2 YYEKEE (reference sequence). CDR3 residues: CASIPHRPIGGANVLTF. The CDR3 DNA follows: TGTGCCAGCATCCCCCACAGACCGATCGGCGGGGCCAACGTCCTGACTTTC.

This clonotype counts as medium-sized (0.01 to 0.1%). The chain is built from TRBV4-2 and TRBJ2-1; the D gene is possibly TRBD2 (6 bases). The CDR3 is made up of 17 amino acids. The germline V gene encodes CDR1 LGHNA and CDR2 YNFKEQ. The germline V and J ends were trimmed by 4 bases and 9 bases, with 25 bases remaining between them. The CDR3 reads CASSLYRGIPIESEQFF. The CDR3 coding sequence is TGTGCCAGCAGCCTTTACCGGGGGATTCCTATTGAGAGTGAGCAGTTCTTC.

The chain joins TRBV11-3 to TRBJ2-1; 8 positions agree with TRBD2. The ends lost 2 bases at V and 5 bases at J; junction bases unmatched: 17. The germline V gene has CDR1 SGHNT and CDR2 YENEEA. The CDR3 consists of 19 residues. CDR3 sequence reads: CASSLLVRGGGRSHNEQFF. In DNA, the CDR3 is TGTGCCAGCAGCTTACTGGTTCGGGGGGGGGGACGGTCCCACAATGAGCAGTTCTTC. The whole variable domain, remainder taken from reference TRBV11-3 and TRBJ2-1, is EAGVVQSPRYKIIEKKQPVAFWCNPISGHNTLYWYLQNLGQGPELLIRYENEEAVDDSQLPKDRFSAERLKGVDSTLKIQPAELGDSAVYLCASSLLVRGGGRSHNEQFFGPGTRLTVL.

In this sample, this clonotype turned up many times. The rearrangement uses TRBV13 and TRBJ1-5; the D is unclear. V was cut by 0 bases and J by 2 bases, with 5 bases left in between. Germline CDR1 is PRHDT and CDR2 is FYEKMQ (reference sequence). The CDR3 contains 14 residues. CDR3 DNA sequence: TGTGCCAGCAGCTTAGGGGGAGGCAATCAGCCCCAGCATTTT. This gives the protein CASSLGGGNQPQHF.

The chain combines TRBV11-2 with TRBJ2-5; 7 nucleotides line up with TRBD2. The CDR3 consists of 16 residues. The germline CDR1 and CDR2 sequences are SGHAT and FQNNGV. V lost 1 base and J lost 2; bases outside the gene matches: 7. CDR3 DNA: TGTGCCAGCAGCTTAGCGGGGAGGGACGGGCAAGAGACCCAGTACTTC. Translating it yields CASSLAGRDGQETQYF.

The chain joins TRBV11-3 to TRBJ1-4; D might be TRBD1 (5 bases). The CDR3 loop spans 14 amino acids. V was clipped by 0 bases and J by 5 bases, with 7 bases between them. Germline V gives CDR1 SGHNT, CDR2 YENEEA. CDR3: CASSLEDTNEKLFF. The CDR3 bases are TGTGCCAGCAGCTTAGAGGACACCAATGAAAAACTGTTTTTT.

As concerns this clonotype: Its ends do not fully match the called genes, so a read error is possible. The CDR3 loop is CSARDGVKLFF. CDR3 bases: TGCAGTGCCAGAGATGGAGTAAAACTGTTTTTT. This chain uses TRBV20-1 with TRBJ1-4, with unresolved D. Germline V gene data show CDR1 as DFQATT and CDR2 as SNEGSKA (reference sequence). CDR3 size: 11 residues.

The chain has TRBV11-3 and TRBJ2-2; D remains unclear. Between the trimmed V and J ends, which lost 6 bases and 1 base, there was a span of 9 bases. CDR3 length: 14 residues. Germline CDR1 reads SGHNT; CDR2 reads YENEEA. CDR3 nucleotides: TGTGCCAGCAGGTTATCAGGGAACACCGGGGAGCTGTTTTTT. It is translated as CASRLSGNTGELFF.

This chain uses TRBV20-1 with TRBJ1-2; 8 bases map to TRBD1. Losses at the gene ends were 0 bases for V and 3 bases for J; bases not matched to a gene: 9. This CDR3 is 16 amino acids long. Germline V gene data show CDR1 as DFQATT and CDR2 as SNEGSKA (reference sequence). The CDR3 sequence is CSARDPGTGNYYGYTF. The CDR3 DNA reads as TGCAGTGCTAGAGATCCCGGGACAGGCAATTACTATGGCTACACCTTC.